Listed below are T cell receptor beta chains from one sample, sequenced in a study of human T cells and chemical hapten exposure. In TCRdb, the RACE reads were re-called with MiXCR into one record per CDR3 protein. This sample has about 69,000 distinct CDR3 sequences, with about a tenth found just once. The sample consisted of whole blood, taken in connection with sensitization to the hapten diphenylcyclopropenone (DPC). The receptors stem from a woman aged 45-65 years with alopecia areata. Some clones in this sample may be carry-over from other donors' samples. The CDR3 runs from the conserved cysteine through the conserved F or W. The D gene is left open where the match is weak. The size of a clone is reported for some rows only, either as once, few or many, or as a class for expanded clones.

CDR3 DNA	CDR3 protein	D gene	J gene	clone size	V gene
TGTGCCTGGAGTGCGGCAGGTCAGGGTAGTAGCGGCTACACCTTC	CAWSAAGQGSSGYTF	NA	TRBJ1-2	many	TRBV30
TGTGCCAGCAGTTTATTCGGGGGCATGAACACTGAAGCTTTCTTT	CASSLFGGMNTEAFF	NA	TRBJ1-1	many	TRBV27
TGTGCCAGTACTCTCACAGGGGGCAATCAGCCCCAGCATTTT	CASTLTGGNQPQHF	TRBD1	TRBJ1-5	many	TRBV19
TGTGCCAGTAGTATAGGACAGGGAATCGCCACTGAAGCTTTCTTT	CASSIGQGIATEAFF	TRBD1	TRBJ1-1	few	TRBV19
TGCAGCGTGGGCTGGGGAACCTACGAGCAGTACTTC	CSVGWGTYEQYF	NA	TRBJ2-7	many	TRBV29-1
TGTGCCAGCAGCTTAGCGTCCAGGGGATACACCGGGGAGCTGTTTTTT	CASSLASRGYTGELFF	NA	TRBJ2-2	many	TRBV7-8
TGTGCCAGCAGCTTATTAAAAAGTGACAATGAGCAGTTCTTC	CASSLLKSDNEQFF	NA	TRBJ2-1	few	TRBV7-9
TGCAGCGTTGAAAGTGCGGGAGTGACAGATACGCAGTATTTT	CSVESAGVTDTQYF	TRBD2	TRBJ2-3	many	TRBV29-1
TGTGCCAGCAGCCAAGCGGGCCAGTGGAACTATGGCTACACCTTC	CASSQAGQWNYGYTF	NA	TRBJ1-2	NA	TRBV3-1
TGTGCCAGCAGCTCCCTACCCAGGACTAGCGGCCGCTACAATGAGCAGTTCTTC	CASSSLPRTSGRYNEQFF	TRBD2	TRBJ2-1	many	TRBV7-6
TGTGCCAGCAGTACAGGGGATGGCTACACCTTC	CASSTGDGYTF	TRBD1	TRBJ1-2	many	TRBV27
TGCGCCAGCAGACCTGAAAGGGTTGGCTTAGAGCAGTATTTT	CASRPERVGLEQYF	NA	TRBJ2-3	NA	TRBV5-1
TGTGCCAGCAGTGAACTCGCCCTGAGGGGGCACAACTACGAGCAGTACTTC	CASSELALRGHNYEQYF	TRBD1	TRBJ2-7	many	TRBV2
TGCAGTCCATATACCCACACAGGGGCCAGGTACAATGAGCAGTTCTTC	CSPYTHTGARYNEQFF	TRBD1	TRBJ2-1	many	TRBV20-1
TGTGCCAGCAGTTCCCTACCCGGGGGCAGGAGTGGGTACGAGCAGTACTTC	CASSSLPGGRSGYEQYF	NA	TRBJ2-7	once	TRBV6-5
TGTGCAAGTCGCTTCTCAGGGAAAGGTGGCAATCAGCCCCAGCATTTT	CASRFSGKGGNQPQHF	NA	TRBJ1-5	few	TRBV12-2
TGTGCCAGCAGCTTAGTGACGGTTTTGGGGGAGCAGTACTTC	CASSLVTVLGEQYF	NA	TRBJ2-7	NA	TRBV7-2
TGCAGCGTTGAAGGGGGGCTAGCGGGAGACGTCATTCAGTACTTC	CSVEGGLAGDVIQYF	TRBD2	TRBJ2-4	NA	TRBV29-1
TGTGCCATCAGTGAGTCGTTAGCTAACTATGGCTACACCTTC	CAISESLANYGYTF	NA	TRBJ1-2	NA	TRBV10-3
TGTGCCACGGGCCGGGCTAGCGGCCAGAATGAGCAGTTCTTC	CATGRASGQNEQFF	TRBD2	TRBJ2-1	NA	TRBV6-6
TGTGCCAGCAGCTTAAGGGAGGCGGTGGGTACTGAAGCTTTCTTT	CASSLREAVGTEAFF	NA	TRBJ1-1	few	TRBV7-8
TGCAGTCCGGGCCACGGCCTAAACTATGGCTACACCTTC	CSPGHGLNYGYTF	NA	TRBJ1-2	many	TRBV20-1
TGCAGCGTTTCACGACAGGAGGAGTGGAAAGAGACCCAGTACTTC	CSVSRQEEWKETQYF	NA	TRBJ2-5	many	TRBV29-1
TGTGCCAGCAGTTTATTAGGGAGGTCGGAGACCCAGTACTTC	CASSLLGRSETQYF	NA	TRBJ2-5	few	TRBV27
TGTGCCAGCAGCTTAGGGCCAGCGGGAGTGGACGAGCAGTACTTC	CASSLGPAGVDEQYF	TRBD2	TRBJ2-7	few	TRBV11-2
TGTGCCAGCAGCCTGCGTGGGTCCTACGAGCAGTACTTC	CASSLRGSYEQYF	NA	TRBJ2-7	NA	TRBV28
TGTGCCAGCAGCCGTACGGAGAGCTCCTACGAGCAGTACTTC	CASSRTESSYEQYF	NA	TRBJ2-7	many	TRBV3-1
TGTGCCAGCAGCTTATCAGGTCCACGGGTCGAGGGCTATGGCTACACCTTC	CASSLSGPRVEGYGYTF	NA	TRBJ1-2	many	TRBV7-9
TGTGCCAGCAGTCCCCAGGTACTAAGCAATCAGCCCCAGCATTTT	CASSPQVLSNQPQHF	NA	TRBJ1-5	NA	TRBV6-5
TGTGCCACCAGTGCCGGGACATATCAGCCCCAGCATTTT	CATSAGTYQPQHF	NA	TRBJ1-5	NA	TRBV24-1
TGTGCCAGCAGCGACCGGAGGACAGGGGCATCCTCTGGGGCCAACGTCCTGACTTTC	CASSDRRTGASSGANVLTF	TRBD1	TRBJ2-6	NA	TRBV11-2
TGTGCCAGCAGCCTTGGGGCAGGGCACGAAAAACTGTTTTTT	CASSLGAGHEKLFF	NA	TRBJ1-4	many	TRBV12-3/TRBV12-4
TGTGCCAGCAGCTTAGTAGTGGGGGCCGTCGGCGAGCAGTACTTC	CASSLVVGAVGEQYF	NA	TRBJ2-7	few	TRBV11-2
TGTGCCAGCAGCCGAACCCGGGACGGGGGAATCTTC	CASSRTRDGGIF	NA	TRBJ2-1	many	TRBV11-2
TGTGCCATCACGGAGAGCAACACAGATACGCAGTATTTT	CAITESNTDTQYF	NA	TRBJ2-3	few	TRBV10-3
TGTGCCAGCAGTTTATATGGTAGCTCCTACAATGAGCAGTTCTTC	CASSLYGSSYNEQFF	NA	TRBJ2-1	few	TRBV12-3/TRBV12-4
TGTGCCAGCAGAACTAGCGTGAGCTCCTACAATGAGCAGTTCTTC	CASRTSVSSYNEQFF	TRBD2	TRBJ2-1	many	TRBV11-2
TGCGCCAGCAGCCAAGATACGGCTAGAACGCAGTATTTT	CASSQDTARTQYF	NA	TRBJ2-3	many	TRBV4-1
TGCAGCGTTGAAGAGAGGTACGAGCAGTACTTC	CSVEERYEQYF	NA	TRBJ2-7	NA	TRBV29-1
TGTGCCAGCAGTTGGAAGGGGAGCCTCAACACCGGGGAGCTGTTTTTT	CASSWKGSLNTGELFF	NA	TRBJ2-2	many	TRBV12-3/TRBV12-4